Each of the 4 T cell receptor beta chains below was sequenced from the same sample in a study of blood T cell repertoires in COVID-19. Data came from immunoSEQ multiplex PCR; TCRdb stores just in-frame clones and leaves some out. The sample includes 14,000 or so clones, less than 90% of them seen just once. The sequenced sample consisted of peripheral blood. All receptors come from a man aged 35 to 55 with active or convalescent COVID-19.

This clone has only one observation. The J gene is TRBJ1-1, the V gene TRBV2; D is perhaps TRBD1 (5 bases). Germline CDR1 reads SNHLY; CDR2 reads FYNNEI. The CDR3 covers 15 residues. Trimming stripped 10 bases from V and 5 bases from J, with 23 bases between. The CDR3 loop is CATVTTGTEPTEAFF. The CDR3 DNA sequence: TGTGCCACCGTCACTACCGGGACTGAGCCTACTGAAGCTTTCTTT.

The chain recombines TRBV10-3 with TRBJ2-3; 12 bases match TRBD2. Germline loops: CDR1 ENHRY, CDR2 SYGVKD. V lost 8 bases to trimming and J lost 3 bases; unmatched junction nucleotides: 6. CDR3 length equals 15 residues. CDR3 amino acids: CAIAITSGGTDTQYF. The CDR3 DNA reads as TGTGCCATCGCGATAACTAGCGGGGGGACAGATACGCAGTATTTT.

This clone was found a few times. The CDR3 reads CASSMAGGSTDTQYF. CDR3 coding DNA: TGTGCCAGTAGTATGGCGGGGGGAAGCACAGATACGCAGTATTTT. This sequence joins TRBV19 and TRBJ2-3, with 8 nucleotides matching TRBD2. With 3 bases clipped from V and 0 bases from J, the junction kept 2 bases outside the gene matches. Germline CDR1 and CDR2: LNHDA and SQIVND (reference sequence). The CDR3 covers 15 residues.

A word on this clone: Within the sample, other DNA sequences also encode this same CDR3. The CDR3: CASSLQETQYF. CDR3 sequence (DNA): TGCGCCAGCAGCCTTCAAGAGACCCAGTACTTC. V and J are TRBV5-1 and TRBJ2-5; unclear D gene. Germline loops: CDR1 SGHRS, CDR2 YFSETQ. V was cut by 4 bases and J by 2 bases, with 3 bases left in between. The CDR3 has 11 residues.